This TCR beta chain was recovered during a study of T cells in Graves' hyperthyroidism and ophthalmopathy. No ophthalmopathy progression within 18 months constituted stable Graves' hyperthyroidism. Based on clinical symptoms, serum thyroxine and TRAb, thyroid ultrasound and orbital computed tomography, diagnoses were reached. General observations from the study: Using 13 V-J features, a model discriminated ophthalmopathy from stable hyperthyroidism. The majority of expanded thyroid clonotypes above 0.001 also appeared in blood.

Notes on this clonotype: Its specificity is unknown.

Trimming removed 7 bases from V and 6 bases from J; junction bases left unmatched: 15. This CDR3 spans 15 amino acids. The germline V gene encodes CDR1 MNHNS and CDR2 SASEGT. TCR beta CDR3 region amplification was performed from RNA transcripts. TCR CDR3 underwent first-round RT-PCR with the HTBI primer set. TCRdb itself ran the multiplex PCR reads through MiXCR, one entry per CDR3 protein. Altogether a few hundred thousand distinct CDR3 sequences are present, around 45% being singletons, with the ten largest covering about 7.8%. The TCR sequence derives from a young woman with Graves' hyperthyroidism. This chain connects TRBV6-1 to TRBJ2-7, with 7 bases fitting TRBD2. The sequencing sample was made of peripheral blood or thyroid tissue (not recorded which). As DNA, the CDR3 is TGTGCCAGCACCATGATGACTAGCCGGCAGGGCGAGCAGTACTTC. It translates to CASTMMTSRQGEQYF.